These T cell receptor beta chains were read from a single sample in a study of pediatric ulcerative colitis. Profiled with immunoSEQ multiplex PCR; TCRdb holds only in-frame clones, not every one. The sample lists roughly 18,000 clones; nearly 75% were seen once. The specimen sequenced was gut tissue. These receptor sequences come from a boy between 5 and 17 years old with moderate ulcerative colitis. Each CDR3 is given with its conserved first and last residue. Fields, in order: CDR3 DNA, CDR3 protein, J gene, clone size, V gene, D gene. The D gene is left open where the match is weak. Rows give clone size only sometimes, using once, few, many, or a class for an expanded clone.

DNA: TGTGCCAGCAGTCAGACAGGCCGCCCCGGTGGTGAAGCTTTCTTT
CDR3: CASSQTGRPGGEAFF
J: TRBJ1-1
size: .
V: TRBV6-5
D: .

DNA: TGCGCCAGCAGCCAGGACCGCGAGCAGTACTTC
CDR3: CASSQDREQYF
J: TRBJ2-7
size: once
V: TRBV5-1
D: .

DNA: TGTGCCTGGGACTCTCCTTACTACGCGAACAGTGCCGAGGATACGCAGTATTTT
CDR3: CAWDSPYYANSAEDTQYF
J: TRBJ2-3
size: .
V: TRBV30
D: .

DNA: TGTGCCAGCAGCGAACAGGGGGGCCTGAATGAAAAACTGTTTTTT
CDR3: CASSEQGGLNEKLFF
J: TRBJ1-4
size: .
V: TRBV6-4
D: TRBD1

DNA: TGTGCCAGCAGCGCCTCGGTGGGGACTGAAGCTTTCTTT
CDR3: CASSASVGTEAFF
J: TRBJ1-1
size: few
V: TRBV9
D: .

DNA: TGTGCCAGCAGTGCGGGACTAGCGGGGTTAGGGAATTTT
CDR3: CASSAGLAGLGNF
J: TRBJ2-3
size: .
V: TRBV2
D: TRBD2

DNA: TGTGCCAGCAACCGGGACAGGCCGGTAGAGGGGCAGTACTTC
CDR3: CASNRDRPVEGQYF
J: TRBJ2-7
size: few
V: TRBV6-1
D: TRBD1

DNA: TGTGCCAGCACGGCCAGGGTCCCCTACGAGCAGTACTTC
CDR3: CASTARVPYEQYF
J: TRBJ2-7
size: .
V: TRBV2
D: .

DNA: TGTGCCAGCAGCCACTGGGGGCAGACAAATCAGCCCCAGCATTTT
CDR3: CASSHWGQTNQPQHF
J: TRBJ1-5
size: .
V: TRBV6-6
D: .

DNA: TGCGCCAGCAGCTCGGACAGGGCCCGCATGAACACTGAAGCTTTCTTT
CDR3: CASSSDRARMNTEAFF
J: TRBJ1-1
size: few
V: TRBV5-1
D: TRBD1

DNA: TGTGCCAGCAGCATGAGACAGGTCCTCACTGAAGCTTTCTTT
CDR3: CASSMRQVLTEAFF
J: TRBJ1-1
size: .
V: TRBV9
D: .

DNA: TGTGCCTGGAGTGCCAAGACAGGCACTAGCCGACAAGAGACCCAGTACTTC
CDR3: CAWSAKTGTSRQETQYF
J: TRBJ2-5
size: .
V: TRBV30
D: .

DNA: TGCAGCGTTATACAGAACACTGAAGCTTTCTTT
CDR3: CSVIQNTEAFF
J: TRBJ1-1
size: .
V: TRBV29-1
D: .

DNA: TGTGCCTCGACTGCACCGGGTGGCACAGATACGCAGTATTTT
CDR3: CASTAPGGTDTQYF
J: TRBJ2-3
size: few
V: TRBV28
D: .

DNA: TGTGCCAGTAGTAGAGGACAGTACACTGAAGCTTTCTTT
CDR3: CASSRGQYTEAFF
J: TRBJ1-1
size: few
V: TRBV19
D: .

DNA: TGTGCCATCAGTGAGCGGAACGCAGATACGCAGTATTTT
CDR3: CAISERNADTQYF
J: TRBJ2-3
size: .
V: TRBV10-3
D: .

DNA: TGTGCCAGCAGCGTAGGTATCCGAGGGGGCTTCTCTGGAACGACAGACACCATATATTTT
CDR3: CASSVGIRGGFSGTTDTIYF
J: TRBJ1-3
size: .
V: TRBV9
D: TRBD1

DNA: TGTGCCAGCCGGGACACGGTGACCTACGAGCAGTACTTC
CDR3: CASRDTVTYEQYF
J: TRBJ2-7
size: .
V: TRBV28
D: .

DNA: TGTGCCAGCAGCCAAGGGGGGAGTCTTGGCTACACCTTC
CDR3: CASSQGGSLGYTF
J: TRBJ1-2
size: .
V: TRBV14
D: .

DNA: TGTGCCAGCAGCTTGCCAACGACAGATACGAACACCGGGGAGCTGTTTTTT
CDR3: CASSLPTTDTNTGELFF
J: TRBJ2-2
size: large
V: TRBV11-2
D: .

DNA: TGTGCCAGCACCATCGAGGAGAACACTGAAGCTTTCTTT
CDR3: CASTIEENTEAFF
J: TRBJ1-1
size: .
V: TRBV28
D: .

DNA: TGTGCCAGCAGCTTGGGAGTGGTCGGGGGCGCTGGGGCCAACGTCCTGACTTTC
CDR3: CASSLGVVGGAGANVLTF
J: TRBJ2-6
size: .
V: TRBV5-4
D: .

DNA: TGCGCCAGCAGCTTTGAAGGGGTCAATAATTCACCCCTCCACTTT
CDR3: CASSFEGVNNSPLHF
J: TRBJ1-6
size: .
V: TRBV5-1
D: .

DNA: TGTGCCAGCAGTCTAAAGGGTCTAGGTACGCAGTATTTT
CDR3: CASSLKGLGTQYF
J: TRBJ2-3
size: .
V: TRBV5-6
D: .

DNA: TGTGCCAGCAGCCAAAGGCCCGGGGAGACCCAGTACTTC
CDR3: CASSQRPGETQYF
J: TRBJ2-5
size: .
V: TRBV14
D: .

DNA: TGCGCCAGCAGCCAACCTTTTAGGCGGGGGGTTGATACGCAGTATTTT
CDR3: CASSQPFRRGVDTQYF
J: TRBJ2-3
size: once
V: TRBV4-1
D: TRBD2

DNA: TGTGCCAGCAGCTACGGACAGGGATTTTCTGGAAACACCATATATTTT
CDR3: CASSYGQGFSGNTIYF
J: TRBJ1-3
size: once
V: TRBV5-4
D: TRBD1

DNA: TGCGCCAGCAGCTCTAGGGCTAGCGTTAACACCGGGGAGCTGTTTTTT
CDR3: CASSSRASVNTGELFF
J: TRBJ2-2
size: once
V: TRBV5-1
D: .

DNA: TGTGCCAGCAGTCCCTTCAGGGGCCACTATGGCTACACCTTC
CDR3: CASSPFRGHYGYTF
J: TRBJ1-2
size: .
V: TRBV27
D: .

DNA: TGCAGCGTTGAATCGACAGGTTTTAACTATGGCTACACCTTC
CDR3: CSVESTGFNYGYTF
J: TRBJ1-2
size: .
V: TRBV29-1
D: .

DNA: TGCAGCGTTGAAATAGGACAGTTGTCCCAGTACTTC
CDR3: CSVEIGQLSQYF
J: TRBJ2-5
size: few
V: TRBV29-1
D: .

DNA: TGTGCCAGCAGCTATCACAGGGGTCCCACAGATACGCAGTATTTT
CDR3: CASSYHRGPTDTQYF
J: TRBJ2-3
size: .
V: TRBV7-8
D: TRBD1

DNA: TGTGCCAGCAGTGAAGCGCAGGGGGGGCAAGAAAAACTGTTTTTT
CDR3: CASSEAQGGQEKLFF
J: TRBJ1-4
size: medium-sized
V: TRBV6-1
D: TRBD1

DNA: TGTGCCAGCAGCTTAGCGGGGCGGCAATATGGCTACACCTTC
CDR3: CASSLAGRQYGYTF
J: TRBJ1-2
size: .
V: TRBV11-2
D: .

DNA: TGTGCCAGCAGTGAATTTAGTTATGGGAGGGGAAGCTCCTACAATGAGCAGTTCTTC
CDR3: CASSEFSYGRGSSYNEQFF
J: TRBJ2-1
size: medium-sized
V: TRBV6-1
D: TRBD2

DNA: TGCAGTGCTACTCCAGCCTACGAGCAGTACTTC
CDR3: CSATPAYEQYF
J: TRBJ2-7
size: .
V: TRBV20-1
D: .

DNA: TGCGCCAGCAGCTTGAGCAGGGTCAATGAAAAACTGTTTTTT
CDR3: CASSLSRVNEKLFF
J: TRBJ1-4
size: few
V: TRBV5-1
D: .

DNA: TGCGCCAGCAGCGGGATGACTAGCGGGAGTGGCAATGAGCAGTTCTTC
CDR3: CASSGMTSGSGNEQFF
J: TRBJ2-1
size: .
V: TRBV5-1
D: TRBD2

DNA: TGTGCCAGCAGCCGGACTAGCGGAACCTACGAGCAGTACTTC
CDR3: CASSRTSGTYEQYF
J: TRBJ2-7
size: .
V: TRBV5-4
D: TRBD2

DNA: TGCGCCAGCAGCTTGTCCGGGACTAGCGGGAGACAAGTGATCTACGAGCAGTACTTC
CDR3: CASSLSGTSGRQVIYEQYF
J: TRBJ2-7
size: .
V: TRBV5-1
D: TRBD2

DNA: TGTGCCAGCAGTCGGGGACAGGGGGCCGAGCAGTACTTC
CDR3: CASSRGQGAEQYF
J: TRBJ2-7
size: .
V: TRBV9
D: TRBD1

DNA: TGTGCCAGCAGCTCCGACGGGGGACAGTCAGATACGCAGTATTTT
CDR3: CASSSDGGQSDTQYF
J: TRBJ2-3
size: .
V: TRBV7-6
D: .

DNA: TGTGCCAGCAGCTTGGGACAGGGTAATTCACCCCTCCACTTT
CDR3: CASSLGQGNSPLHF
J: TRBJ1-6
size: .
V: TRBV6-1
D: TRBD1

DNA: TGTGCCAGCAGCAGCGGGACTAGCGGGGGGGCGAGAGTAGAGACCCAGTACTTC
CDR3: CASSSGTSGGARVETQYF
J: TRBJ2-5
size: medium-sized
V: TRBV7-2
D: TRBD2

DNA: TGTGCCAGCTCACCAGCGGGAGGAAACACAGATACGCAGTATTTT
CDR3: CASSPAGGNTDTQYF
J: TRBJ2-3
size: .
V: TRBV18
D: TRBD2

DNA: TGCGCCAGCAGCTGGGGGAAGACAGGGGAGGGGACAGATACGCAGTATTTT
CDR3: CASSWGKTGEGTDTQYF
J: TRBJ2-3
size: .
V: TRBV5-1
D: .

DNA: TGCGCCAGCAGCCAAGCCGGGGGGGGTCTAAATCAGCCCCAGCATTTT
CDR3: CASSQAGGGLNQPQHF
J: TRBJ1-5
size: .
V: TRBV4-1
D: .

DNA: TGTGCCAGTATGGGGGGACAGGGCTGGTGGAACACTGAAGCTTTCTTT
CDR3: CASMGGQGWWNTEAFF
J: TRBJ1-1
size: few
V: TRBV19
D: TRBD1

DNA: TGTGCCAGCAGCCAAGAGGCCGATACGCAGTATTTT
CDR3: CASSQEADTQYF
J: TRBJ2-3
size: once
V: TRBV4-2
D: .

DNA: TGTGCCACCAGCAGAGGGGGACTTGGAAACACCATATATTTT
CDR3: CATSRGGLGNTIYF
J: TRBJ1-3
size: .
V: TRBV15
D: .

DNA: TGTGCCGCAGGGAGGGGAAGGGACACTGAAGCTTTCTTT
CDR3: CAAGRGRDTEAFF
J: TRBJ1-1
size: .
V: TRBV27
D: .

DNA: TGTGCCAGCAGCTTTGACAGGGGTAGAGCTTTCTTT
CDR3: CASSFDRGRAFF
J: TRBJ1-1
size: .
V: TRBV5-6
D: TRBD1

DNA: TGTGCCAGCAGCTTAGGTTCAGAGACCCAGTACTTC
CDR3: CASSLGSETQYF
J: TRBJ2-5
size: .
V: TRBV11-1
D: .

DNA: TGTGCCAGCAGTGAATCCGGGGACGGGTACGAGCAGTACTTC
CDR3: CASSESGDGYEQYF
J: TRBJ2-7
size: .
V: TRBV25-1
D: .

DNA: TGTGCCAGCAGTGTAAACTATGGCTACACCTTC
CDR3: CASSVNYGYTF
J: TRBJ1-2
size: few
V: TRBV25-1
D: .